A selection of T cell receptor beta chains follows, all from one sample in a study of blood T cell repertoires in COVID-19. Using immunoSEQ multiplex PCR, the repertoire was profiled, and TCRdb retains in-frame clones only, with some absent. Of fewer than 400,000 clones listed, 80% to 90% are singletons. Material: PBMCs or T cells enriched from blood (not recorded which). The receptors stem from a woman in her late teens or twenties who had recovered from COVID-19. The CDR3 runs from the conserved cysteine through the conserved F or W. The D gene is left open where the match is weak. Rows may omit the clone size; those that give it use once, few, many or a size class.

size	length	D	V	J	DNA	CDR3
-	14	-	TRBV7-2	TRBJ2-1	TGTGCCAGCAGTGGGACACCGTGGGACAATGAGCAGTTCTTC	CASSGTPWDNEQFF
-	16	TRBD2	TRBV7-2	TRBJ2-4	TGTGCCAGCAGCTTATTCGGACTAGCGGCCAAAAACATTCAGTACTTC	CASSLFGLAAKNIQYF
-	14	TRBD1	TRBV7-9	TRBJ1-5	TGTGCCAGCAGCTTAGGACAGGGGGCTGAGCCCCAGCATTTT	CASSLGQGAEPQHF
-	14	-	TRBV6-5	TRBJ2-5	TGTGCCAGCAGTCCCCCGGGGGGCCGAGAGACCCAGTACTTC	CASSPPGGRETQYF
-	15	-	TRBV11-2	TRBJ1-4	TGTGCCAGCAGCACGCAGGGATGGGCTAATGAAAAACTGTTTTTT	CASSTQGWANEKLFF
-	13	TRBD1	TRBV18	TRBJ2-1	TGTGCCAGCTCAACGGGACAGTACAATGAGCAGTTCTTC	CASSTGQYNEQFF
few	16	-	TRBV19	TRBJ1-5	TGTGCCAGTAGTATCATCGGGGTCCCTAGCAATCAGCCCCAGCATTTT	CASSIIGVPSNQPQHF
-	14	-	TRBV19	TRBJ1-5	TGTGCCAGTAGTATTGGGGCAGGCGCCCAGCCCCAGCATTTT	CASSIGAGAQPQHF
-	15	TRBD1	TRBV3-1/TRBV3-2	TRBJ2-1	TGTGCCAGCAGCCTCCCCGGACAGGGTCGCAATGAGCAGTTCTTC	CASSLPGQGRNEQFF
-	14	-	TRBV28	TRBJ2-2	TGTGCCAGCAAGATCCGGGGGAACACCGGGGAGCTGTTTTTT	CASKIRGNTGELFF
-	13	-	TRBV12-3/TRBV12-4	TRBJ1-2	TGTGCCAGCAGCCGCAACAGGGACCATGGCTACACCTTC	CASSRNRDHGYTF
-	13	-	TRBV19	TRBJ1-4	TGTGCCAGTAGTACGGCAACTAATGAAAAACTGTTTTTT	CASSTATNEKLFF
-	15	-	TRBV5-1	TRBJ1-2	TGCGCCAGCAGCTTGACAGGGTCGAATAACTATGGCTACACCTTC	CASSLTGSNNYGYTF
-	16	TRBD2	TRBV4-2	TRBJ2-5	TGTGCCAGCAGCCATGATAATAGCGGGGGGGCTGAGACCCAGTACTTC	CASSHDNSGGAETQYF
-	14	-	TRBV5-1	TRBJ2-7	TGCGCCAGCAGCTTGGAACAGCCTTCCTACGAGCAGTACTTC	CASSLEQPSYEQYF
-	11	-	TRBV28	TRBJ1-1	TGTGCCAGCAGTTCGCCACTAGGGGCTTTCTTT	CASSSPLGAFF
-	16	-	TRBV11-2	TRBJ1-3	TGTGCCAGCAGCATCTCACAGCTATACTCTGGAAACACCATATATTTT	CASSISQLYSGNTIYF
-	17	-	TRBV25-1	TRBJ1-1	TGTGCCAGCAGTGCCTATCAAGTGGGCGCCTTGAACACTGAAGCTTTCTTT	CASSAYQVGALNTEAFF
-	15	-	TRBV27	TRBJ2-7	TGTGCCAGCAGTTTTCAGGGCACCCTCTCCTACGAGCAGTACTTC	CASSFQGTLSYEQYF
-	17	TRBD1	TRBV11-2	TRBJ2-7	TGTGCCAGCAGCTTAGGTTACAGGGGGAAAGGAGAATACGAGCAGTACTTC	CASSLGYRGKGEYEQYF
-	10	-	TRBV2	TRBJ2-1	TGTGCCAGCAGAGTCCAGGGGCAGTTCTTC	CASRVQGQFF
few	13	-	TRBV7-9	TRBJ2-7	TGTGCCAGCAGCTCCAGGGGTAGCTACGAGCAGTACTTC	CASSSRGSYEQYF
-	16	-	TRBV5-4	TRBJ2-1	TGTGCCAGCAGCTTAGGGTGGCGGGGAGGGGGTTCTGAGCAGTTCTTC	CASSLGWRGGGSEQFF
-	15	TRBD1	TRBV2	TRBJ2-7	TGTGCCAGCAGTGTTTCGGGACAGGGGGCCTACGAGCAGTACTTC	CASSVSGQGAYEQYF
-	12	-	TRBV20-1	TRBJ2-1	TGCAGTGCTAGTCGACAGTCCGATGAGCAGTTCTTC	CSASRQSDEQFF
once	18	-	TRBV21-1	TRBJ2-4	-	CASSSQVGQGADKNIQYF
-	13	TRBD1	TRBV28	TRBJ1-5	TGTGCCAGCGGACAGGCAGAGAATCAGCCCCAGCATTTT	CASGQAENQPQHF
-	14	-	TRBV28	TRBJ2-7	TGTGCCAGCAGCCGCCCGGGACATGGGTACGAGCAGTACTTC	CASSRPGHGYEQYF
-	15	TRBD1	TRBV2	TRBJ2-2	TGTGCCAGCACAGGACAGGGGGGTTTCACCGGGGAGCTGTTTTTT	CASTGQGGFTGELFF
-	13	-	TRBV9	TRBJ1-1	TGTGCCAGCAGCGCCGCCACGTTCGGGTCAACTTTCTTT	CASSAATFGSTFF
-	13	-	TRBV25-1	TRBJ2-7	TGTGCCAGCAGTGAAGAGGCGACCTACGAGCAGTACTTC	CASSEEATYEQYF
-	11	-	TRBV19	TRBJ2-1	TGTGCCAGTAGTATCGAGGGTGAGCAGTTCTTC	CASSIEGEQFF
-	13	TRBD1	TRBV5-5	TRBJ1-2	TGTGCCAGCAGCTCCAACAGGGGGGGTGGCTACACCTTC	CASSSNRGGGYTF
-	14	TRBD1	TRBV3-1/TRBV3-2	TRBJ1-2	TGTGCCAGCAATATCGGGGACAGACAGTATGGCTACACCTTC	CASNIGDRQYGYTF
many	15	TRBD2	TRBV6-2/TRBV6-3	TRBJ2-5	TGTGCCAGCAGCTTAGCAGGGCGGGAGGAGGAGACCCAGTACTTC	CASSLAGREEETQYF
-	12	-	TRBV5-4	TRBJ1-2	TGTGCCAGCAGCCCCGGGAACTATGGCTACACCTTC	CASSPGNYGYTF
-	14	TRBD1	TRBV5-1	TRBJ1-2	TGCGCCAGCAGCTTGGGACAGGGGAGCTATGGCTACACCTTC	CASSLGQGSYGYTF
-	14	TRBD1	TRBV5-1	TRBJ1-2	TGCGCCAGCAGCGTGGGGACAGGCCTTTATGGCTACACCTTC	CASSVGTGLYGYTF
-	13	-	TRBV5-6	TRBJ2-7	TGTGCCAGCAGCTTGGCGGGGGTCTACGAGCAGTACTTC	CASSLAGVYEQYF
-	14	-	TRBV27	TRBJ2-2	TGTGCCAGCAGCAATATAGGGGGTACCGGGGAGCTGTTTTTT	CASSNIGGTGELFF
-	16	TRBD1	TRBV19	TRBJ2-5	TGTGCCAGTAGTATAGATTCAGGGGGCAGGGGAGAGACCCAGTACTTC	CASSIDSGGRGETQYF
-	12	-	TRBV6-5	TRBJ1-2	TGTGCCAGCAGTCACAGAAACTATGGCTACACCTTC	CASSHRNYGYTF
-	14	TRBD2	TRBV9	TRBJ2-3	TGTGCCAGCAGCCCTACAGCGGGAGCAGATACGCAGTATTTT	CASSPTAGADTQYF
-	14	TRBD1	TRBV19	TRBJ2-5	TGTGCCAGCCGGGACAGGGGGGGCAGTGAGACCCAGTACTTC	CASRDRGGSETQYF
-	12	-	TRBV19	TRBJ1-1	TGTGCCAGCCGAAGGGGAAACACTGAAGCTTTCTTT	CASRRGNTEAFF